This entry is about one TCR beta chain. This clonotype was recorded many times. The antigen this receptor binds is unknown. One base away there is no much larger clone; base qualities are not given. The data derive from a study of spatial heterogeneity in lung cancer (dated by TCRdb to between 2018 and 2021). Concerning the study at large: Beta-chain transcripts were consistently detected in greater numbers than alpha-chain transcripts, which likely reflected higher beta-chain transcript abundance. In the raw uncorrected reads, each unique combination of TCR and UMI appeared more than ten times on average. TCR alpha and beta repertoires were quantitatively compared across multiple tumor regions, matched nontumor lung and blood in non-small cell lung cancer. The study linked features of the TCR repertoire to counts of nonsynonymous mutations, which were determined by whole-exome sequencing of tumor tissue. At surgery, 220 tumor regions, approximately 64 matched nontumor lung samples and 56 PBMC samples were TCR-sequenced for both alpha and beta chains. Beyond this particular receptor, the publication reports: Additional single-cell paired TCR alpha and beta sequencing was considered necessary to confirm, at a functional level, the hypothesis that regional TCRs recognize regional mutations.

Receptor libraries were prepared by 5' RACE. The run used a NextSeq 500. To allow correction of PCR and sequencing errors, the TCR library protocol tagged every TCR cDNA molecule with a unique molecular identifier. The original methods were these. Decombinator tools were used for TCR identification, UMI-based error correction and CDR3 extraction. Expanded TCRs were defined as those above a frequency of 2 per 1,000, corresponding to the top 1% of the tumor frequency distribution. Rényi diversity was computed with the R vegan package after subsampling each repertoire 100 times to 5,000 TCRs. CDR3 similarity networks were built from amino acid triplet string-kernel similarity, with CDR3s being connected when pairwise similarity was above 0.82. Starting from the raw public reads, TCRdb applied fastp trimming at Q25, assembled clones with MiXCR and retained in-frame beta chains. Each entry merges the rows of one CDR3 protein and shows their most common DNA and genes. The V and J calls were determined by TCRdb, not by the authors. The sample includes some 38,000 distinct CDR3 sequences, with approximately 3.1% observed a single time. The leading ten clones occupy 35% to 40% of the sample.

In the germline V gene, CDR1 corresponds to SGHRS and CDR2 to YFSETQ. Taken from cysteine to phenylalanine, the CDR3 has 14 residues. CDR3 DNA is the only sequence kept; it has 42 bases, read in frame from the first base. Cut back by 3 bases and 6 bases, the V and J ends lie 14 bases apart. This specimen's time point label, interpreted: sample taken at primary tumor resection. The donors were more than 65 patients from the lung TRACERx cohort who had early-stage, untreated non-small cell lung cancer. For TCR sequencing, whole RNA was extracted from tumor and nontumor lung tissue, or from cryopreserved PBMC samples, and no cell sorting was done. A patient was chosen for TCR sequencing only when enough RNA was available from at least two tumor regions. Before being selected, tumor and adjacent nontumor lung specimens were reviewed by a lung pathologist.

The sequencing used normal lung tissue next to the tumor, collected at surgery. This receptor was obtained from a male donor with early-stage non-small cell lung cancer. The V and J genes are TRBV5-1 and TRBJ2-3; perhaps TRBD2 is the D gene, with 6 bases matching. The sequenced DNA is TGCGCCAGCAGCTGGGCCGGGGGTGCGGATACGCAGTATTTT. Its protein product is CASSWAGGADTQYF.